Sequencing of this T cell receptor beta chain was carried out in a study of blood T cell repertoires in COVID-19. The assay was immunoSEQ multiplex PCR, and TCRdb's table has in-frame clones only and misses some. The repertoire consists of around 25,000 clones, with around 90% occurring once and the leading ten covering 7.7%. Germline assignment: CDR1 LGHDT and CDR2 YNNKEL (reference sequence). The length of the CDR3 is 17 residues. Trimming removed 4 bases from V and 6 bases from J, with 21 bases in between. The sequence came from a woman aged 45-65 years with active COVID-19. The V and J genes are TRBV3-1 (or the pseudogene TRBV3-2) and TRBJ2-2; the D gene is possibly TRBD2 (6 bases). The source material was peripheral blood. The CDR3 DNA reads as TGTGCCAGCAGCCGAACGGATGAGGAGGGCCGGCCCGGGGAGCTGTTTTTT. This gives the protein CASSRTDEEGRPGELFF.